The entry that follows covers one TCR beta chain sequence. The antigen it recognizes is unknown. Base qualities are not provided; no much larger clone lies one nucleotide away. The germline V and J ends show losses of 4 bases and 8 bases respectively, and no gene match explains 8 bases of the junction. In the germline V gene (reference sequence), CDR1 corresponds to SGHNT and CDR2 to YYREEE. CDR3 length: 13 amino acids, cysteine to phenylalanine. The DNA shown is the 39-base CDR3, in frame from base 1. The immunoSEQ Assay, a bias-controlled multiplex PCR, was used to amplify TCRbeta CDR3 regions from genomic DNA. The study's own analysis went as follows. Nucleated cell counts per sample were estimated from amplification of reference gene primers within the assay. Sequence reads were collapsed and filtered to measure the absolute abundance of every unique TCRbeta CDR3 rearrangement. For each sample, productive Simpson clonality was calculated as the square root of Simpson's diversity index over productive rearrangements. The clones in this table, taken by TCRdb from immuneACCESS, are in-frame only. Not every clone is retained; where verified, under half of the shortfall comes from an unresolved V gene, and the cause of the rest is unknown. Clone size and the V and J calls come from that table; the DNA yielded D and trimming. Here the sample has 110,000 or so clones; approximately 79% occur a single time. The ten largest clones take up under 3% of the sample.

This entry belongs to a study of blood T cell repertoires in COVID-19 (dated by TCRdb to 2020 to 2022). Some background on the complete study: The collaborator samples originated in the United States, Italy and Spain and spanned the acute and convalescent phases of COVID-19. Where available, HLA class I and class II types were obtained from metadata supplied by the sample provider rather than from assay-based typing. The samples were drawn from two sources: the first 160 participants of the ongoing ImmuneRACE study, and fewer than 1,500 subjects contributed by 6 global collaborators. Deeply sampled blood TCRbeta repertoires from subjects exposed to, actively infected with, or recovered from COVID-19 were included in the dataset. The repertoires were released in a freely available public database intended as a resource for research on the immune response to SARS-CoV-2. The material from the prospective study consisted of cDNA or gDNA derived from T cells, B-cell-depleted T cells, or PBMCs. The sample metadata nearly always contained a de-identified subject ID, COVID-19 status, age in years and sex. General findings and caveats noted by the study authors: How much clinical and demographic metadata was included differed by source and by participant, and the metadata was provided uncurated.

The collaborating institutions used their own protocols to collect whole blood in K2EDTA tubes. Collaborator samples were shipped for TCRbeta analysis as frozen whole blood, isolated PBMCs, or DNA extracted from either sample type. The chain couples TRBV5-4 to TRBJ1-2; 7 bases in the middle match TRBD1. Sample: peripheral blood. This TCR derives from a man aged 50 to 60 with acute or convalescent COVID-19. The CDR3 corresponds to CASSLMGQHGYTF. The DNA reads TGTGCCAGCAGCCTAATGGGACAGCACGGCTACACCTTC.